This T cell receptor (beta chain) is from a study of vaccination and CD4 T cells after COVID-19 (dated by TCRdb to between 2021 and 2023). Some background on the complete study: Convalescent patients had a positive SARS-CoV-2 result on nasal swab PCR, and of these patients, fewer than ten had mild disease and one had severe disease. A few convalescent patients were sampled both early after vaccination (day 14) and late after vaccination (days 161 to 241). For stimulating the cultures, overlapping spike peptide pools were used, derived from SARS-CoV-2 as well as from the common cold coronaviruses HCoV-NL63, HCoV-OC43 and HCoV-229E. Control cultures received a CEFX viral epitope pool as the positive control, an HIV-1 Nef peptide pool as the negative control, or no peptide. In around 9 COVID-19 convalescent patients and several infection-naive healthy vaccine recipients, researchers compared the spike-specific CD4+ TCR repertoire from before mRNA vaccination with the repertoire from after. Post-vaccine blood samples were taken a median of roughly 75 days after the second vaccine dose, with a range of roughly 14 to 250 days. Post-COVID blood samples were collected from convalescent patients a median of approximately 100 days after diagnosis, with a range of about 30 to 161 days. Six males and four females were included in the convalescent cohort, with two Hispanic individuals, seven Caucasians, two Asians and one multiracial person represented. Participants got two doses of the Pfizer-BioNTech BNT162b2 vaccine (n=8) or two doses of the Moderna mRNA-1273 vaccine (n=2). On the study overall, not on this receptor specifically: Relatively few convalescent patients were included in the study, and early timepoints after natural infection were not analyzed. Among convalescent patients, a median roughly 84% of the SARS-CoV-2-reactive clones seen after vaccination appeared only after vaccination, which suggests priming specific to the vaccine. The median number of SARS-CoV-2-reactive clonotypes rose from 20 to 25 after infection to 35 to 45 after vaccination, but the change was not significant. In convalescent patients, nearly all vaccine-specific clones (304 of 307) were found to be mono-reactive for SARS-CoV-2 spike rather than cross-reactive with common cold coronaviruses.

This specimen's time point label, interpreted: late sampling 161 to 241 days after vaccination in three convalescent patients. Sample treatment or condition, as interpreted from the label and publication: roughly ten-day PBMC culture with coronavirus spike peptide pools or control peptides (ViraFEST assay). To expand antigen-specific T cells with peptide pools and then pick out the expanded clonotypes through TCR sequencing, the study relied on the ViraFEST assay. The convalescent patients' positive SARS-CoV-2 PCR tests fell between March and December 2020, which was before the Alpha, Beta and Delta variants emerged in the United States. PBMCs were cultured at 1.5 million to 2.5 million per well in IMDM supplemented with 5% human AB serum and 10 IU/ml IL-2, with approximately 10 ug/ml peptide pools added. On days 3 and 7, half of the culture medium was replaced with fresh IL-2-containing medium. CD4+ T cells were isolated after about 10 days of culture through negative selection using the EasySep CD4+ T cell isolation kit. Ficoll-Paque Plus gradient centrifugation was used to isolate PBMCs from whole blood, and the isolated PBMCs were then either used fresh or cryopreserved at -140C. Each culture condition was generally run in triplicate wells.

Library preparation employed PCR. DNA from cultured CD4+ T cells underwent TCR sequencing with the Oncomine TCR Beta short-read assay at the Johns Hopkins FTIC core. Genomic DNA was extracted from the cultured CD4+ T cells with the QIAamp micro DNA kit. Oncomine TCR Beta libraries from cultured CD4+ T cells were pooled using unique dual indexes and sequenced on an Illumina iSeq 100. From the authors' description of their analysis: Non-productive sequences were removed, and CDR3s that did not start with C, did not end with F or W, or were shorter than 7 amino acids were discarded. Antigen-specific clonotypes were identified with the MANAFEST web application by comparing peptide-stimulated wells with reference and other culture wells. An FDR below 0.05, an odds ratio above 5, and a productive frequency above 0.1% in at least two of three replicate wells were required for clones to be considered positive. A clonotype counted as cross-reactive if it showed significant expansion both in the SARS-CoV-2 spike wells and in at least one common cold coronavirus spike condition. Levenshtein distances (stringdist) and unrooted phylogenetic trees (ape) in R version 3.6.1 were used to assess CDR3 homology. Using fastp at Q25 and MiXCR, TCRdb reprocessed the public reads and kept productive beta chains. Identical CDR3 protein sequences are pooled into one entry, listed with their most common genes and DNA. TCRdb's processing, not the authors' own work, is the source of the V and J calls. The sample includes fewer than 20,000 distinct CDR3 sequences, with roughly 40% observed a single time. The top ten hold under 20% of the sample.

From the cysteine up to the phenylalanine, the CDR3 has a length of 16 residues. The kept DNA is CDR3 alone, 48 bases in frame from the first base. V is cut back by 5 bases and J by 3 bases, with 10 bases in the junction unmatched. The CDR1 and CDR2 encoded by the germline V gene are SGHVS and FQNEAQ. This clonotype was observed a few times. Its antigen remains unidentified. The input lacks base qualities; no much larger clone sits a single base away. The clonotype originates from a human donor who had recovered from COVID-19. The chain links TRBV7-8 with TRBJ1-2; a stretch of 9 junction bases matches TRBD1. The sample consisted of CD4+ T cells from blood, cultured in vitro, taken about 7 months after SARS-CoV-2 vaccination. The sequence in DNA is TGTGCCAGCAGCCCCCACCTGGACAGGGGCCACTATGGCTACACCTTC. This encodes CASSPHLDRGHYGYTF.